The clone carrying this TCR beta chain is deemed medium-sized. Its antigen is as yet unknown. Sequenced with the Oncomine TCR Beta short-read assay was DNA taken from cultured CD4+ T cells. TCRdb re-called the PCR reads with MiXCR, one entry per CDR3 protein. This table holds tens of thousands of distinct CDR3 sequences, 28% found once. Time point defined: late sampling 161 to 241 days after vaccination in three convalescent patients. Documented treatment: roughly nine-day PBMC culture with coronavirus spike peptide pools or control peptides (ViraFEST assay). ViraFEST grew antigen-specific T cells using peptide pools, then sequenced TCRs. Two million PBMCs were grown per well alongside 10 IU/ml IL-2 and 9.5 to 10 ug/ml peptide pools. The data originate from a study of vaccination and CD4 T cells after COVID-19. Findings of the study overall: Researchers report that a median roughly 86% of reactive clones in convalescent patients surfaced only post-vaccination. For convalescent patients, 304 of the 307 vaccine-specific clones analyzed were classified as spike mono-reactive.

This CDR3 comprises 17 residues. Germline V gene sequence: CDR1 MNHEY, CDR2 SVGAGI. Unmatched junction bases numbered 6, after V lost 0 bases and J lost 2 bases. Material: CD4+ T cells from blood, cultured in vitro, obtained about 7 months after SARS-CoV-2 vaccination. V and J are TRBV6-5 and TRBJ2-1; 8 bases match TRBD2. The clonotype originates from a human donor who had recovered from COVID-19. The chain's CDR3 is CASSYSDPGGPYNEQFF. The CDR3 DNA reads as TGTGCCAGCAGTTACTCAGACCCGGGAGGGCCCTACAATGAGCAGTTCTTC.